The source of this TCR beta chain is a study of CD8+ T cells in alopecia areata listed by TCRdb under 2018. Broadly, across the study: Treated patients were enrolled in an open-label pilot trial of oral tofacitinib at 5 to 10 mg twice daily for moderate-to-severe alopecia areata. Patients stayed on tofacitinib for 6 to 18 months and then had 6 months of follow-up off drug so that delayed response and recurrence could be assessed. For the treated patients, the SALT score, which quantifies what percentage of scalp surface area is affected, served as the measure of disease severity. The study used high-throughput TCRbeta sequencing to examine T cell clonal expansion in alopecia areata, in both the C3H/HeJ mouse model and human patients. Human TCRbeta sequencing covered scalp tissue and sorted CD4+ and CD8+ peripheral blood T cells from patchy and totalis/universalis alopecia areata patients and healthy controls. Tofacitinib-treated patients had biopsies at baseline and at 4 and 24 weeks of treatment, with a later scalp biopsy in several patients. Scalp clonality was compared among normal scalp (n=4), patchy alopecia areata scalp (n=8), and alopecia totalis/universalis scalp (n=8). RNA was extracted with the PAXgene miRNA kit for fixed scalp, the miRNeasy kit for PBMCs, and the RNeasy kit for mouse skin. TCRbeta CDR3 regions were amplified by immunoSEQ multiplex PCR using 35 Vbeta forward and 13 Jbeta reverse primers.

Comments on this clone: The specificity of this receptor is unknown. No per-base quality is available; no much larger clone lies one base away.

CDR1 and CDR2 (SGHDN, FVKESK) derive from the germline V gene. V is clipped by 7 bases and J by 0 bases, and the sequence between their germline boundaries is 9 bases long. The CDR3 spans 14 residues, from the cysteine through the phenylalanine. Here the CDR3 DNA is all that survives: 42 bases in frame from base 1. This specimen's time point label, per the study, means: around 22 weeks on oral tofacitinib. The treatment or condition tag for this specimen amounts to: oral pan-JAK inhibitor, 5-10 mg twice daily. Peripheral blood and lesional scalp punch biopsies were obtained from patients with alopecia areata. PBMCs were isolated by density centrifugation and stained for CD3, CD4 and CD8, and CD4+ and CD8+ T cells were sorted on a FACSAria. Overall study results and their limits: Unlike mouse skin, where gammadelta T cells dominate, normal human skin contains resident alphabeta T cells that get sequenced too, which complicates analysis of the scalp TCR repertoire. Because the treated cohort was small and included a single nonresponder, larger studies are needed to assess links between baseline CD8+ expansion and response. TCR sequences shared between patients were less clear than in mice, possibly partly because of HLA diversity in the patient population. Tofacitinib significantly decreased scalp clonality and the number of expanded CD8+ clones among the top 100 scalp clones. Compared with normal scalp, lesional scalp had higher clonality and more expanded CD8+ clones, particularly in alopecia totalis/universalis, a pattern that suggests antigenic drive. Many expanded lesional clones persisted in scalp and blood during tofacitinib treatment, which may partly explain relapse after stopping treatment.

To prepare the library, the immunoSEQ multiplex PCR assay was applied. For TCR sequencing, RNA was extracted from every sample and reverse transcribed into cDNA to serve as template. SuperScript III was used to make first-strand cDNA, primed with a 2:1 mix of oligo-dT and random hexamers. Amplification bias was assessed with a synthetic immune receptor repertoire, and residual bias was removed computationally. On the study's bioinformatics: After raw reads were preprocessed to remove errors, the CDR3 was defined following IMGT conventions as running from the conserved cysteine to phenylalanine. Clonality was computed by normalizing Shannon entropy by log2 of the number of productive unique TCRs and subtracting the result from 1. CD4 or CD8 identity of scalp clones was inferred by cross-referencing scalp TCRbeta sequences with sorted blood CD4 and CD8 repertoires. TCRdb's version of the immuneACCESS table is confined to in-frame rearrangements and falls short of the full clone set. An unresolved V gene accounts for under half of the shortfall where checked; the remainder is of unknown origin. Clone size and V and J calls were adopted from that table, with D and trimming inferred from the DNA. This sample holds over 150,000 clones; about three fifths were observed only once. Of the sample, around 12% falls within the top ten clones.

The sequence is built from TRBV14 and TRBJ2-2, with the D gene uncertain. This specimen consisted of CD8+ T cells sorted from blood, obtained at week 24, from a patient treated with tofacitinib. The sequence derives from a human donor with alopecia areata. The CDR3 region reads CASKAASNTGELFF. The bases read TGTGCCAGCAAAGCCGCGTCGAACACCGGGGAGCTGTTTTTT. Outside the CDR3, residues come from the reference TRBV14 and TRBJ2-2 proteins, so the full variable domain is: EAGVTQFPSHSVIEKGQTVTLRCDPISGHDNLYWYRRVMGKEIKFLLHFVKESKQDESGMPNNRFLAERTGGTYSTLKVQPAELEDSGVYFCASKAASNTGELFFGEGSRLTVL.